This TCR beta chain comes out of a study of T cell responses to AZD1222 COVID-19 vaccine. Overall study results and limits: Repertoire samples came only from after the peak T cell response. CD4 TCRs linked to vaccination spanned spike, dominating at 160-218 and 743-854.

On this clone: Its antigen is not known.

Germline V CDR1 and CDR2: LNHDA, SQIVND (reference sequence). J gave up 4 bases and V 1 base, and 3 bases lay outside the gene matches. This CDR3 region has 15 residues. Profiled with immunoSEQ multiplex PCR; TCRdb holds only in-frame clones, not every one. This sample yields about 180,000 clones, of which approximately 90% are seen a single time; about 25% belongs to the top ten. Sequencing was performed on peripheral blood, taken 28 days after the second AZD1222 dose. The chain has TRBV19 and TRBJ2-5; 10 bases are shared with TRBD1. The sequence was obtained from an adult who received the AZD1222 COVID-19 vaccine. The DNA of the CDR3 is TGTGCCAGTAGTATAGTTTGGACAGGGGGAGAGACCCAGTACTTC. Residues: CASSIVWTGGETQYF.